These T cell receptor beta chains were read from a single sample in a study of blood T cells in healthy people across ages. Using its own MiXCR run on the 5' RACE reads, TCRdb lists one record per CDR3 protein. The sample yields about 1.8 million distinct CDR3 sequences, 49% seen once. The sample consisted of blood. The receptors were sampled from a middle-aged woman in good health. The CDR3 runs from the conserved cysteine through the conserved F or W. The D gene is left open where the match is weak. Some rows have no size entry. The others give once, few or many, or a class for an expanded clone.

NA	TRBV19	once	TRBJ2-1	TGTGCCAGTAGTATAGTGGTCTCGGCAGGGGTTGACAATGAGCAGTTCTTC	CASSIVVSAGVDNEQFF
NA	TRBV9	NA	TRBJ1-2	TGTGCCAGCAGCCAAAGGACTCACGGCTACACCTTC	CASSQRTHGYTF
TRBD2	TRBV28	NA	TRBJ2-3	TGTGCCAGCAGTTTATTGGCTAGCGGGGGGTCCGGCGATACGCAGTATTTT	CASSLLASGGSGDTQYF
NA	TRBV12-3/TRBV12-4	NA	TRBJ1-2	TGTGCCAGCAGTTTGGAAGGGAGGGATGGCTACACCTTC	CASSLEGRDGYTF
NA	TRBV5-1	NA	TRBJ2-3	TGCGCCAGCAGCTTGGATCCTAGCAGGGGGGCTTCAGATACGCAGTATTTT	CASSLDPSRGASDTQYF
TRBD2	TRBV5-1	few	TRBJ2-1	TGCGCCAGCCGTAAGCAGGCTAGCGGGGGAAATGAGCAGTTCTTC	CASRKQASGGNEQFF
TRBD2	TRBV4-2	NA	TRBJ2-3	TGTGCCAGCAGCCCCTCTAGCGGGAGCTTTGAAGATACGCAGTATTTT	CASSPSSGSFEDTQYF
NA	TRBV4-3	once	TRBJ1-4	TGCGCCAGCAGCCAAGATGTGGGAGGAGGGAATGAAAAACTGTTTTTT	CASSQDVGGGNEKLFF
NA	TRBV5-6	NA	TRBJ2-7	TGTGCCAGCAGGGGGGTGCCGCGGTACGAGCAGTACTTC	CASRGVPRYEQYF
NA	TRBV4-2	NA	TRBJ1-4	TGTGCCAGCAGCCAATCGGGCCCGGGACCCGAAAAACTGTTTTTT	CASSQSGPGPEKLFF
NA	TRBV18	NA	TRBJ2-1	TGTGCCAGCTCACCGGACCGCACCAGCGACTACCCCTACAATGAGCAGTTCTTC	CASSPDRTSDYPYNEQFF
NA	TRBV20-1	few	TRBJ2-3	TGCAGTGCTCCCCAAGTGGTGGGAGATACGCAGTATTTT	CSAPQVVGDTQYF
TRBD1	TRBV6-5	NA	TRBJ1-1	TGTGCCAGCAGTATGGACAGGCCGAACACTGAAGCTTTCTTT	CASSMDRPNTEAFF
TRBD1	TRBV12-3/TRBV12-4	NA	TRBJ1-6	TGTGCCAGCAGGACAGGGAGCTCCTATAATTCACCCCTCCACTTT	CASRTGSSYNSPLHF
TRBD2	TRBV10-3	few	TRBJ2-5	TGTGCCGCCGGACTAGCGGGGGAGGAGACCCAGTACTTC	CAAGLAGEETQYF
TRBD2	TRBV5-1	few	TRBJ2-5	TGCGCCAGCAGCTTGCCTAGCGGGGGAATGAAGGAGACCCAGTACTTC	CASSLPSGGMKETQYF
NA	TRBV7-9	NA	TRBJ2-1	TGTGCCAGCAGCCCGAAAGTTGGGGGCGTCGGCGATGAGCAGTTCTTC	CASSPKVGGVGDEQFF
NA	TRBV25-1	NA	TRBJ1-5	TGTGCCAGCAGTGCCGCGGCAGGGGTAGATCAGCCCCAGCATTTT	CASSAAAGVDQPQHF
NA	TRBV10-3	few	TRBJ1-5	TGTGCCATCAGTGCTTGGCAGAATCAGCCCCAGCATTTT	CAISAWQNQPQHF
TRBD1	TRBV20-1	NA	TRBJ1-2	TGCAGGGCCCGAGACAGGGACCCATATGGCTACACCTTC	CRARDRDPYGYTF
TRBD2	TRBV2	NA	TRBJ2-1	TGTGCCAGCAGAATGGTTAGCGGGGGGGCCAATGAGCAGTTCTTC	CASRMVSGGANEQFF
NA	TRBV4-3	NA	TRBJ2-1	TGCGCCAGCAGCCAAGGGGGGGGCCCTATAAATGAGCAGTTCTTC	CASSQGGGPINEQFF
NA	TRBV10-3	NA	TRBJ2-1	TGTGCCATCAGTGATTCAGATGGTTACTACGAGCAGTTCTTC	CAISDSDGYYEQFF
TRBD2	TRBV6-6	NA	TRBJ2-3	TGTGCCAGCAGAATAGCGGGGCGCACAGATACGCAGTATTTT	CASRIAGRTDTQYF
NA	TRBV10-3	NA	TRBJ2-7	TGTGCCATCGCACAGGGCCCCTACGAGCAGTACTTC	CAIAQGPYEQYF
NA	TRBV20-1	NA	TRBJ1-6	TGCAGTGCTAGAGATACCCAGGGCTCTTCACCCCTCCACTTT	CSARDTQGSSPLHF
NA	TRBV7-9	NA	TRBJ1-5	TGTGCCAGCAGTGAACAGCATAGCAATCAGCCCCAGCATTTT	CASSEQHSNQPQHF
NA	TRBV20-1	few	TRBJ1-6	TGCAGTGCTAAGGGATATAATTCACCCCTCCACTTT	CSAKGYNSPLHF
NA	TRBV9	few	TRBJ2-1	TGTGCCAGCAGCATGAACAATGAGCAGTTCTTC	CASSMNNEQFF
NA	TRBV7-9	few	TRBJ2-7	TGTGCCAGCACCACCGGGACTCATACCTACGAGCAGTACTTC	CASTTGTHTYEQYF
NA	TRBV29-1	NA	TRBJ2-1	TGCAGCGTTGAACGGCAGGGGAGGCCTTACAATGAGCAGTTCTTC	CSVERQGRPYNEQFF
NA	TRBV7-9	NA	TRBJ2-7	TGTGCCAGCAACTCGGACTCCTCCCTTACCTACGAGCAGTACTTC	CASNSDSSLTYEQYF
NA	TRBV12-3/TRBV12-4	NA	TRBJ1-1	TGTGCCAGCATCTCAGAGGGGATGATGAACACTGAAGCTTTCTTT	CASISEGMMNTEAFF
TRBD2	TRBV13	NA	TRBJ2-1	TGTGCCAGCAGCGCCACTAGCGCCGTCAACAATGAGCAGTTCTTC	CASSATSAVNNEQFF
NA	TRBV6-2/TRBV6-3	NA	TRBJ1-5	TGTGCCAGCAGTTACCGGATTGGAGGAGTTTCAGATAGCAATCAGCCCCAGCATTTT	CASSYRIGGVSDSNQPQHF
TRBD1	TRBV5-1	few	TRBJ2-3	TGCGCCAGCAGCTCGGACAGGGGGGAAAGGGATACGCAGTATTTT	CASSSDRGERDTQYF
NA	TRBV28	NA	TRBJ1-5	TGTGCCAGCAGCCCGGAGCTCGGCTTAAATCAGCCCCAGCATTTT	CASSPELGLNQPQHF
NA	TRBV11-2	NA	TRBJ1-4	TGTGCCAGCAGCCTAACCGGACACCCTTCGATGAAAAAACTGTTTTTT	CASSLTGHPSMKKLFF
NA	TRBV7-2	many	TRBJ2-1	TGTGCCAGCAGCTTAAAGCAAAACAATGAGCAGTTCTTC	CASSLKQNNEQFF
NA	TRBV5-1	NA	TRBJ2-3	TGCGCCAGCAGCTTGACTAGCACCAGAGATACGCAGTATTTT	CASSLTSTRDTQYF
TRBD1	TRBV20-1	NA	TRBJ1-2	TGCAGTGCTCCGGACAGGACTGCTAACTATGGCTACACCTTC	CSAPDRTANYGYTF